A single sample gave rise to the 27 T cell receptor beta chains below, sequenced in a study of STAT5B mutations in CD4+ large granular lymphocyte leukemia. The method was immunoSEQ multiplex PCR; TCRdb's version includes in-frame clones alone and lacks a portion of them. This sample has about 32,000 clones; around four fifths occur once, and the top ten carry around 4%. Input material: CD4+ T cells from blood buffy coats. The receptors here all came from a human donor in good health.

CDR3 loop: CSVAVGSNEQFF. Here the CDR3 DNA reads TGCAGCGTCGCCGTGGGGAGCAATGAGCAGTTCTTC. V is TRBV29-1 and J is TRBJ2-1, with D perhaps matching TRBD2 (5 bases). The CDR3 spans 12 residues. V gave up 6 bases and J gave up 6 bases, with 12 bases separating them. CDR1 SQVTM and CDR2 ANQGSEA come from the germline V gene.

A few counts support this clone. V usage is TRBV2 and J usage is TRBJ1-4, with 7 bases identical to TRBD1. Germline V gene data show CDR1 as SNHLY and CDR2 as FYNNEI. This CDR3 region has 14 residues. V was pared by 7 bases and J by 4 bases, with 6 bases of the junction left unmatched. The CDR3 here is CASTKQGINEKLFF. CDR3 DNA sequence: TGTGCCAGCACCAAACAGGGGATTAATGAAAAACTGTTTTTT.

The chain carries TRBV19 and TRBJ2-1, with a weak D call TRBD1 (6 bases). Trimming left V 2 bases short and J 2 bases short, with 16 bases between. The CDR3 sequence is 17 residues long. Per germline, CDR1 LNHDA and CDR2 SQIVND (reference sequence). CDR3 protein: CASSIRVGAGAYNEQFF. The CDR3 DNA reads TGTGCCAGTAGTATACGGGTCGGGGCAGGGGCCTACAATGAGCAGTTCTTC.

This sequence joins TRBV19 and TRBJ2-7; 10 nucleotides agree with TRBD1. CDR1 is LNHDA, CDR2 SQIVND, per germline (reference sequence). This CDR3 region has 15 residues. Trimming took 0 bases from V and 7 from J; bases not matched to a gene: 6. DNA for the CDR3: TGTGCCAGTAGTATAGATCGGACAGGGGGTGGAGAGCAGTACTTC. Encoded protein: CASSIDRTGGGEQYF.

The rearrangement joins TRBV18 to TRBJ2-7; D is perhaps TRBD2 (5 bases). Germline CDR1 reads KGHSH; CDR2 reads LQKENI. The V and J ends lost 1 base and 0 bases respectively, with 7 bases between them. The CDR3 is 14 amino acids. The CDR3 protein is CASSPLASSYEQYF. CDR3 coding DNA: TGTGCCAGCTCACCACTAGCGAGCTCCTACGAGCAGTACTTC.

In nucleotides, the CDR3 is TGCGCCAGCAACCGTGCAGCTTCTGGTGAGCAGTTCTTC. Translated, it gives CASNRAASGEQFF. This sequence joins TRBV5-1 and TRBJ2-1, with D hard to call. Germline assignment: CDR1 SGHRS and CDR2 YFSETQ. CDR3 length equals 13 residues. The germline V and J ends were trimmed by 6 bases and 9 bases, with 16 bases remaining between them.

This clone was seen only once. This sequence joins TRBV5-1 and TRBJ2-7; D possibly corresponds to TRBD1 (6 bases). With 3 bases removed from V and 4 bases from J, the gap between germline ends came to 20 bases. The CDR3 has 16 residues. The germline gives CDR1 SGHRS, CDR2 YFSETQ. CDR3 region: CASSSNTGRSVYEQYF. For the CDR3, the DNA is TGCGCCAGCAGCTCTAACACAGGGCGGTCGGTGTACGAGCAGTACTTC.

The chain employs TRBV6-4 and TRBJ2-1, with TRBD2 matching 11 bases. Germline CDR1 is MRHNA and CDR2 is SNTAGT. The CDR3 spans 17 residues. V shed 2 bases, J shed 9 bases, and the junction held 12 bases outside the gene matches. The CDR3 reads CASSDEVLAGGGSEQFF. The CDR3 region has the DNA TGTGCCAGCAGTGACGAAGTTCTAGCGGGAGGTGGTAGTGAGCAGTTCTTC.

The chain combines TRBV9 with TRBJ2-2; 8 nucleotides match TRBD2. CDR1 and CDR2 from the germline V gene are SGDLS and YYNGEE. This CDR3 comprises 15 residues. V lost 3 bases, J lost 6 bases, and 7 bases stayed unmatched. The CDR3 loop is CASSDSGSEAGELFF. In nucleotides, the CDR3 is TGTGCCAGCAGCGACAGCGGGAGCGAGGCCGGGGAGCTGTTTTTT.

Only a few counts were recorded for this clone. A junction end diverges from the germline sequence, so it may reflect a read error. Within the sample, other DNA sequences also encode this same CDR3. The chain's CDR3 is CASREDGYTF. For the CDR3, the DNA is TGTGCCAGCAGGGAAGATGGCTACACCTTC. The V call is TRBV6-1, the J call TRBJ1-2; no reliable D call. The CDR3 sequence is 10 residues long. The germline V gene has CDR1 MNHNS and CDR2 SASEGT.

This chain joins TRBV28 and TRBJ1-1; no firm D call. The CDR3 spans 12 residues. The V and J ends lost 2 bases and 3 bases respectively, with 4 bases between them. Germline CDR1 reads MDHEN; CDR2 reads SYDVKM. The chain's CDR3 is CASSLRDTEAFF. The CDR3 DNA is TGTGCCAGCAGTTTAAGGGACACTGAAGCTTTCTTT. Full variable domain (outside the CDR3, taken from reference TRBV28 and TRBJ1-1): DVKVTQSSRYLVKRTGEKVFLECVQDMDHENMFWYRQDPGLGLRLIYFSYDVKMKEKGDIPEGYSVSREKKERFSLILESASTNQTSMYLCASSLRDTEAFFGQGTRLTVV.

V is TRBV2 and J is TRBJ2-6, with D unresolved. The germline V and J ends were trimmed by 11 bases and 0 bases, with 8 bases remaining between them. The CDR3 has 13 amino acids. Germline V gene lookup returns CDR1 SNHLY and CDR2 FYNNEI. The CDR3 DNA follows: TGTGCCCGCGCGGCCTCTGGGGCCAACGTCCTGACTTTC. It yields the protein CARAASGANVLTF.

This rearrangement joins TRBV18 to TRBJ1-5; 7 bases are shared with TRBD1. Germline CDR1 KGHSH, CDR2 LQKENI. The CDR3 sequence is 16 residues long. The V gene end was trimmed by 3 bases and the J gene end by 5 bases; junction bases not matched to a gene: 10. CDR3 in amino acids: CASSPQRTGDYQPQHF. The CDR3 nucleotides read TGTGCCAGCTCACCGCAAAGGACAGGAGATTATCAGCCCCAGCATTTT.

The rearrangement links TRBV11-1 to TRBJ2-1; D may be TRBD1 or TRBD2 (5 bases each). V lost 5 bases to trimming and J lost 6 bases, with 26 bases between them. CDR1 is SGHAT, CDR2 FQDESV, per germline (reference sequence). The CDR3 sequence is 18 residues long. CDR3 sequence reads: CASSLSLRDPMGLNEQFF. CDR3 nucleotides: TGTGCCAGCAGCCTTAGCCTAAGGGACCCGATGGGGCTCAATGAGCAGTTCTTC.

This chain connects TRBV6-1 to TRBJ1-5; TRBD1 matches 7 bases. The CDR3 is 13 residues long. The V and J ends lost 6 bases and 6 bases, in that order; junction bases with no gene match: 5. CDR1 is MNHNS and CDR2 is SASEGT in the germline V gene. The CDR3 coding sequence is TGTGCCAGCAGCCGGGACAGTACTCAGCCCCAGCATTTT. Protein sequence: CASSRDSTQPQHF.

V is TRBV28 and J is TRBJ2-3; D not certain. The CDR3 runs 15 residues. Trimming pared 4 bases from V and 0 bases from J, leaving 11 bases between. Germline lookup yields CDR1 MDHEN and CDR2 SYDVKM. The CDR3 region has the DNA TGTGCCAGCAGTTCATTTTCAGGTAGCACAGATACGCAGTATTTT. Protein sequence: CASSSFSGSTDTQYF.

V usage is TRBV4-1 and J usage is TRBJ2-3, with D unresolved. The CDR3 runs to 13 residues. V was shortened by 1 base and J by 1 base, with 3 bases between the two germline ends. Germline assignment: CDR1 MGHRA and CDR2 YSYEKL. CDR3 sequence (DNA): TGCGCCAGCAGCCAAGCGGGCACAGATACGCAGTATTTT. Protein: CASSQAGTDTQYF.

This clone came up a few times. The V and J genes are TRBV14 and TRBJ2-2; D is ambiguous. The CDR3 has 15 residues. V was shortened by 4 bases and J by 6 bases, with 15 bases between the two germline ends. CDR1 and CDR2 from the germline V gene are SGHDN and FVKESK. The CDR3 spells CASSPVDRGAGELFF. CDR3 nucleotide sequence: TGTGCCAGCAGCCCCGTGGATCGTGGGGCCGGGGAGCTGTTTTTT.

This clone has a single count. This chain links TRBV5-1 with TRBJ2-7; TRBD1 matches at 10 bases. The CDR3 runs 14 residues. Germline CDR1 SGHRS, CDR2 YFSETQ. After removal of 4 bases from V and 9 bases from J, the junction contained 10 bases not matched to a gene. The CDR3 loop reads CASSPGRDRGRQYF. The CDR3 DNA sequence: TGCGCCAGCAGCCCGGGCCGGGACAGGGGCCGGCAGTACTTC.

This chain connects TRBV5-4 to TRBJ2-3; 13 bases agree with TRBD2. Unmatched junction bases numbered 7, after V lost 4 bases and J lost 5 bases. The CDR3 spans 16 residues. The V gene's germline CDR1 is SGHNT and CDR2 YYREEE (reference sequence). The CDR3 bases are TGTGCCAGCAGCGTGACTAGCGGGAGGAAAGGAGATACGCAGTATTTT. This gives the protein CASSVTSGRKGDTQYF.

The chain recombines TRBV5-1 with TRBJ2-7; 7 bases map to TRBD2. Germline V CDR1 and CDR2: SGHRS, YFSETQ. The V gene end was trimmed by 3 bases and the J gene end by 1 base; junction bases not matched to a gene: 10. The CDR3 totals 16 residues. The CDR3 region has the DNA TGCGCCAGCAGCTCGGGGGGTAGTTCGCGGTCCTACGAGCAGTACTTC. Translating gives CASSSGGSSRSYEQYF.

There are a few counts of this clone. The CDR3 DNA sequence: TGTGCCAGCAGCTTAGCTGGGGGACAGAACTATGGCTACACCTTC. Translating gives CASSLAGGQNYGYTF. The gene calls are TRBV7-9 and TRBJ1-2; 7 nucleotides line up with TRBD1. Germline trimming cut 0 bases from V and 2 bases from J; bases unmatched to any gene: 3. The CDR3 runs to 15 residues. Germline V CDR1 and CDR2: SEHNR, FQNEAQ (reference sequence).

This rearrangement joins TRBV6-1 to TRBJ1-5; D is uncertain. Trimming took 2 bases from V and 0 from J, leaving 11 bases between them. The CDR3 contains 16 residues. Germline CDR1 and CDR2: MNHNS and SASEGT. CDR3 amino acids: CASSERHIYSNQPQHF. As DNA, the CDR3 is TGTGCCAGCAGTGAACGTCACATCTATAGCAATCAGCCCCAGCATTTT.

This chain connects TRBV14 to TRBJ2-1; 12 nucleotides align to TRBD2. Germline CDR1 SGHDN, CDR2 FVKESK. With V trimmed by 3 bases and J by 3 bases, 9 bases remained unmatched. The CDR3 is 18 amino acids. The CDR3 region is CASSHGLAGGPGYNEQFF. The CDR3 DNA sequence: TGTGCCAGCAGCCACGGGCTAGCGGGAGGGCCGGGCTACAATGAGCAGTTCTTC.

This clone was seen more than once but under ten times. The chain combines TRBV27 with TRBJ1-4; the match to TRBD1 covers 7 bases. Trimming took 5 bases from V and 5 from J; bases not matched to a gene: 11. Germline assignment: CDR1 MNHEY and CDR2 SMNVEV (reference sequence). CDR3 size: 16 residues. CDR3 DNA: TGTGCCAGCAGTGTAGTACCGGGACAGACGAATGAAAAACTGTTTTTT. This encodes CASSVVPGQTNEKLFF.

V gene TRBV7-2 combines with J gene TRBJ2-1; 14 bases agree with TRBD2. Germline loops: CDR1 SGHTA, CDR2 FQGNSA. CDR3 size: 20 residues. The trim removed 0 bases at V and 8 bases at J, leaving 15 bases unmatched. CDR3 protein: CASSLAGLLGTSGRFHEQFF. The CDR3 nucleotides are TGTGCCAGCAGCTTAGCGGGGCTTTTAGGGACTAGCGGGAGATTCCATGAGCAGTTCTTC.

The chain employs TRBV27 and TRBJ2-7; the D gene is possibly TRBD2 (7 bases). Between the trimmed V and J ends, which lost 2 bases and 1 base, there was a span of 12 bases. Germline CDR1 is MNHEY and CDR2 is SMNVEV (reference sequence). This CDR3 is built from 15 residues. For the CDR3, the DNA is TGTGCCAGCAGTTTACGGGGGGCCTATTCCTACGAGCAGTACTTC. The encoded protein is CASSLRGAYSYEQYF.